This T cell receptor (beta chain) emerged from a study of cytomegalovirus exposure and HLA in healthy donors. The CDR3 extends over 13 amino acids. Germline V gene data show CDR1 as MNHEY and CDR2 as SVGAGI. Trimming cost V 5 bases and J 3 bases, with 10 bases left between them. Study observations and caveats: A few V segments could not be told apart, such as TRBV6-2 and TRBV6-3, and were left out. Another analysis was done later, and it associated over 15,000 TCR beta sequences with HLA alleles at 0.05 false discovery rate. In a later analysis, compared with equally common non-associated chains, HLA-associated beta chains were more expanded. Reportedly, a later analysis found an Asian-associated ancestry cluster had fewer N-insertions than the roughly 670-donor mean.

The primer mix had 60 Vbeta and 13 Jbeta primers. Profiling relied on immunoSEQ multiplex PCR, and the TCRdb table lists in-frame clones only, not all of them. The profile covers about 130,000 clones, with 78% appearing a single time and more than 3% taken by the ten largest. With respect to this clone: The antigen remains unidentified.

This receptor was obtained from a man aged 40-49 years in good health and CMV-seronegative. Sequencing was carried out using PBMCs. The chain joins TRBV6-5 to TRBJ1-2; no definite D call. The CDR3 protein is CASSDAQHYGYTF. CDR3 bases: TGTGCCAGCAGTGATGCACAGCACTATGGCTACACCTTC.